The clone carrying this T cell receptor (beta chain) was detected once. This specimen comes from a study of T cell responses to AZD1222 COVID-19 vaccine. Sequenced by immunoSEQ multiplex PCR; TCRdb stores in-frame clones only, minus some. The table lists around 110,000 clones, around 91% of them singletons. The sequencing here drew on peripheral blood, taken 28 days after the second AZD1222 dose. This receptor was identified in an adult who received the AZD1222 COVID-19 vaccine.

The CDR3 loop is CASSALAVNSPLHF. CDR3 sequence (DNA): TGTGCCAGCAGCGCACTTGCTGTTAATTCACCCCTCCACTTT. The rearrangement links TRBV2 to TRBJ1-6; D is unresolved. Germline V gene sequence: CDR1 SNHLY, CDR2 FYNNEI. CDR3 length equals 14 residues. Trimming pared 6 bases from V and 6 bases from J, leaving 12 bases between. The full variable domain, rest sourced from reference TRBV2 and TRBJ1-6, is EPEVTQTPSHQVTQMGQEVILRCVPISNHLYFYWYRQILGQKVEFLVSFYNNEISEKSEIFDDQFSVERPDGSNFTLKIRSTKLEDSAMYFCASSALAVNSPLHFGNGTRLTVT.